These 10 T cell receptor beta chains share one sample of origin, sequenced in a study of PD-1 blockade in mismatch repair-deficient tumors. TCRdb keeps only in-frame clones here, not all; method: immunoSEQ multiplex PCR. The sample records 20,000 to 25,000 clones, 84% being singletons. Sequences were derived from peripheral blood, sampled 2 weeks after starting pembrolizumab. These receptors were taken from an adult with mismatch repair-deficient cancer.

CDR3 nucleotide sequence: TGCGCCAGCAGCCAAGGTCCGATTAATTGGGACCAAGAGACCCAGTACTTC. This codes for CASSQGPINWDQETQYF. The rearrangement joins TRBV4-1 to TRBJ2-5; no definite D call. CDR3 size: 17 residues. From germline, CDR1 is MGHRA and CDR2 YSYEKL. With 1 base removed from V and 0 bases from J, the gap between germline ends came to 15 bases.

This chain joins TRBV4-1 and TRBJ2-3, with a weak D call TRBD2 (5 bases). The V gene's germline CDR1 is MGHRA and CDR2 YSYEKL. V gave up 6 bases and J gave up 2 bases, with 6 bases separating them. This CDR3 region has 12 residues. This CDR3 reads CASRDSTDTQYF. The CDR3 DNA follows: TGCGCCAGCAGGGACTCCACAGATACGCAGTATTTT.

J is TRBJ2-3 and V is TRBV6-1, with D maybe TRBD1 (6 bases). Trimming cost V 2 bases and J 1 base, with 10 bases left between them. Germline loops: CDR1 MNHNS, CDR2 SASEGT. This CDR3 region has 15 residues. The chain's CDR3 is CASSEWYRGTDTQYF. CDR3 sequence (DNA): TGTGCCAGCAGTGAATGGTACAGGGGCACAGATACGCAGTATTTT.

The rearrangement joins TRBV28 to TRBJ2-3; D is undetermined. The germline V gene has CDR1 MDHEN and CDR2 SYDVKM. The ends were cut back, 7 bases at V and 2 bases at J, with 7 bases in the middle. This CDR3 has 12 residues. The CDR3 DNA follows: TGTGCCAGCATGGCCCTCACAGATACGCAGTATTTT. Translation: CASMALTDTQYF.

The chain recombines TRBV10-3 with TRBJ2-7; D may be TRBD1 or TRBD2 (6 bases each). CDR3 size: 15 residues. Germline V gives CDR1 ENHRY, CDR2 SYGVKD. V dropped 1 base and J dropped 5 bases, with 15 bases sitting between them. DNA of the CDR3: TGTGCCATCAGTGAGTTGGGGGGCCCAGGGCACGAGCAGTACTTC. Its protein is CAISELGGPGHEQYF.

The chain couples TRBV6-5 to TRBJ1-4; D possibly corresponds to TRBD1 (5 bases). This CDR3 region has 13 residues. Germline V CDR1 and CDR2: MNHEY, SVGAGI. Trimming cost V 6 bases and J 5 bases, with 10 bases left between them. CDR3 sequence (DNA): TGTGCCAGCAGAAACCGGGACAATGAAAAACTGTTTTTT. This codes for CASRNRDNEKLFF.

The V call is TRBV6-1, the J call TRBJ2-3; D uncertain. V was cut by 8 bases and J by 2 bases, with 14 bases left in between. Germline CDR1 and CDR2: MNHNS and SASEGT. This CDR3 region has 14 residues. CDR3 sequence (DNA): TGTGCCAGCGAAGGAGCTGCCACCACAGATACGCAGTATTTT. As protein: CASEGAATTDTQYF.

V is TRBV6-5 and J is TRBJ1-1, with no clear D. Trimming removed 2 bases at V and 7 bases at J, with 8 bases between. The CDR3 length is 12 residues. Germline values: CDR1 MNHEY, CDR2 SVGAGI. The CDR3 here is CASSYAGREAFF. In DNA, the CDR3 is TGTGCCAGCAGTTACGCAGGACGTGAAGCTTTCTTT.

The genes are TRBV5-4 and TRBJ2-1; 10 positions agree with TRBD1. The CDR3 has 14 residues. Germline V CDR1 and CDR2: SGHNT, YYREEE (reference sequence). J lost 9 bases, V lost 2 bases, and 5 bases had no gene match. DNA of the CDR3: TGTGCCAGCAGCTTTACCGGACAGGGGGTTGAGCAGTTCTTC. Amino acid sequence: CASSFTGQGVEQFF.

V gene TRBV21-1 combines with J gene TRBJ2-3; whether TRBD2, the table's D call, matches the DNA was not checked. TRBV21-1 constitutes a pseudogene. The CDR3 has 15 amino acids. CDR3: CASSKATSEADTQYF. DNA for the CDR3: TGTGCCAGCAGCAAAGCAACTAGCGAGGCAGATACGCAGTATTTT.